This paragraph covers one TCR beta chain sequence. Its cognate antigen is unknown. The repertoire was sequenced with immunoSEQ multiplex PCR; TCRdb's copy has only in-frame clones and lacks some. This table holds about 110,000 clones, 85% to 95% found once. The data were obtained in a study of T cell responses to AZD1222 COVID-19 vaccine. Findings of the study overall: Reportedly, nearly half the spike-specific TCRs target unmutated variant regions. Regions 160-218 and 743-854 held dominance among vaccine-associated CD4 TCRs, which spanned spike.

This receptor was identified in an adult in good health. This material consisted of peripheral blood, taken on day 0 of AZD1222 vaccination.

CDR3 sequence reads: CASSSGTGNYGYTF. Written as DNA, the CDR3 is TGCGCCAGCAGCTCCGGGACAGGCAACTATGGCTACACCTTC. The rearrangement uses TRBV5-1 and TRBJ1-2; 8 bases fit TRBD1. Germline CDR1 SGHRS, CDR2 YFSETQ. The trim removed 3 bases at V and 2 bases at J, leaving 3 bases unmatched. CDR3 length: 14 amino acids.